In this sample, the clone carrying this TCR beta chain turned up many times. The CDR3 length is 14 residues. Germline V gene data show CDR1 as SGDLS and CDR2 as YYNGEE. V lost 4 bases, J lost 4 bases, and 14 bases lay in between. MiXCR was run by TCRdb on the 5' RACE reads, yielding one entry per CDR3 protein. This sample carries more than 250,000 distinct CDR3 sequences, 9.5% to 13% of them seen once, and the ten largest clones take roughly 9.5%. The data were taken from a study of CD8 T cells in ankylosing spondylitis. Sequencing was performed on blood, either unsorted or a sorted T cell fraction (not recorded which). This receptor was obtained from a female donor with ankylosing spondylitis or in good health (not recorded which). The chain carries TRBV9 and TRBJ1-1, with D hard to call. The CDR3 here is CASSPRRVGTEAFF. In DNA, the CDR3 is TGTGCCAGCAGCCCCCGTAGGGTAGGCACTGAAGCTTTCTTT.